These T cell receptor beta chains were read from a single sample in a study of glioma-infiltrating T cells. TCRdb re-called the multiplex PCR reads through MiXCR, storing one row per CDR3 protein. The sample lists about 130,000 distinct CDR3 sequences; 24% were seen once. The sequenced sample consisted of glioma tissue, nonneoplastic brain tissue, or PBMCs (not recorded which). The receptors derive from a human donor with low-grade glioma or glioblastoma, undergoing nonglioma brain surgery, or in good health (not recorded which). Both conserved end residues are trimmed from each CDR3.

v_call	cdr3_length	j_call	cdr3_aa
TRBV27	13	TRBJ2-1	ASRLARGQVNEQF
TRBV14	12	TRBJ1-1	ASSQESANTEAF
TRBV7-2	16	TRBJ2-5	ASSPRTGGGPYQETQY
TRBV27	11	TRBJ2-5	ASRSLMGETQY
TRBV4-2	13	TRBJ2-1	ASSQGRSSYNEQF
TRBV7-9	13	TRBJ2-1	ASTSSGVSYNEQF
TRBV5-1	14	TRBJ1-6	ASSLERSSYNSPLH
TRBV7-2	11	TRBJ1-3	ASSLDVGNTIY
TRBV7-2	14	TRBJ1-5	ASSPQTGVSNQPQH
TRBV7-9	13	TRBJ2-5	AGSWDRDAQETQY
TRBV4-1	14	TRBJ1-5	ASSQGVKGSNQPQH
TRBV14	11	TRBJ1-3	ASSQVPPNTIY
TRBV4-1	13	TRBJ2-3	ASSLTSASTDTQY
TRBV6-6	10	TRBJ2-5	ASSYSSGTQY
TRBV2	15	TRBJ1-5	ASSDGRRQVSNQPQH
TRBV7-2	14	TRBJ2-1	ASSLDGGGAEREQF
TRBV12-3/TRBV12-4	12	TRBJ2-5	ASTLSGAQETQY
TRBV28	14	TRBJ2-5	ASSLSGGGYQETQY
TRBV6-6	14	TRBJ2-1	ASSYQGDIPYNEQF
TRBV9	13	TRBJ1-5	ASSTGGSGNQPQH
TRBV20-1	12	TRBJ2-5	SAERQGAVETQY
TRBV5-1	14	TRBJ2-1	ASSSTGTSGFNEQF
TRBV3-1	11	TRBJ1-5	ASSQWGDQPQH
TRBV28	12	TRBJ2-1	ASSLRGPYNEQF
TRBV7-9	12	TRBJ1-2	ASSPAVGGYGYT
TRBV20-1	13	TRBJ1-1	SARIPIQGSTEAF
TRBV14	13	TRBJ2-5	ASSPGGQGFETQY
TRBV20-1	10	TRBJ1-1	SAGHLNTEAF
TRBV20-1	14	TRBJ2-5	SARVPVAGKVETQY
TRBV6-1	13	TRBJ1-6	ASTTDPAGDSPLH
TRBV4-1	16	TRBJ2-3	ASSQSLGSGGGTDTQY
TRBV5-4	13	TRBJ1-5	ASSPDRDSNQPQH
TRBV20-1	15	TRBJ2-3	SARDLWARGQADTQY
TRBV11-3	14	TRBJ2-3	ASSLGGLAGPDTQY
TRBV10-3	13	TRBJ2-3	AISDGQGNTDTQY
TRBV20-1	12	TRBJ2-5	SAVIEGPKGTQY
TRBV6-1	10	TRBJ1-1	ASRGLGDEAF
TRBV27	15	TRBJ2-4	ASSFLGQPNGQNIQY
TRBV7-2	11	TRBJ1-5	ASSLGYRQPQH
TRBV7-2	11	TRBJ2-3	ASSFARTDKQY
TRBV4-2	14	TRBJ1-1	ASSQDFSGGNTEAF
TRBV20-1	13	TRBJ1-5	SAWVGGGVNQPQH
TRBV5-1	11	TRBJ2-1	ASSLSGMNEQF
TRBV12-3/TRBV12-4	12	TRBJ1-3	ASRNRYSGNTIY
TRBV4-2	10	TRBJ2-3	ASSQVGSSWY
TRBV20-1	14	TRBJ2-1	SATRTGLADYNEQF
TRBV24-1	10	TRBJ1-2	ATSDFADGYT
TRBV3-1	14	TRBJ2-3	ASSQGLAGRTDTQY
TRBV20-1	11	TRBJ1-1	SPAGRTNTEAF
TRBV27	13	TRBJ1-1	ASSILGQGITEAF
TRBV29-1	8	TRBJ1-1	SVGQVKLF
TRBV28	11	TRBJ2-3	ASSPGLADTQY
TRBV14	13	TRBJ1-2	ASSQVGNPNYGYT
TRBV4-1	14	TRBJ1-6	ASSLTGSGSLSPLH
TRBV3-1	11	TRBJ2-5	ASSFEARETQY
TRBV7-2	13	TRBJ1-2	ASSLGQGGNYGYT
TRBV20-1	9	TRBJ1-1	SANANTEAF
TRBV6-6	12	TRBJ2-3	ASSYSGSTDTQY
TRBV11-1	11	TRBJ2-3	ASSRGDTDTQY
TRBV27	10	TRBJ2-5	ASINSQETQY